What follows is one TCR beta chain and its context. A single record per CDR3 protein comes from TCRdb applying MiXCR to the 5' RACE reads. The top ten clones hold roughly a fifth of a sample with around 390,000 distinct CDR3 sequences, approximately 15% of them seen once. The source of the sample is a study of T-cell memory formation after mild COVID-19. Germline lookup yields CDR1 GTSNPN and CDR2 SVGIG (reference sequence). V shed 0 bases and J shed 7 bases, with 9 bases lying between them. The CDR3 is 13 amino acids. The TCR comes from a man aged 18 to 35 who had mild COVID-19 (a few samples of this study predate the infection). Cell type and time point are not known. The sequencing sample was made of PBMCs or a T cell subset sorted from them (not recorded which). The genes are TRBV30 and TRBJ2-2; possibly TRBD2 for D (5 bases). The CDR3 DNA is TGTGCCTGGAGTGTACTGGAGGTCGGGGAGCTGTTTTTT. Encoded protein: CAWSVLEVGELFF.